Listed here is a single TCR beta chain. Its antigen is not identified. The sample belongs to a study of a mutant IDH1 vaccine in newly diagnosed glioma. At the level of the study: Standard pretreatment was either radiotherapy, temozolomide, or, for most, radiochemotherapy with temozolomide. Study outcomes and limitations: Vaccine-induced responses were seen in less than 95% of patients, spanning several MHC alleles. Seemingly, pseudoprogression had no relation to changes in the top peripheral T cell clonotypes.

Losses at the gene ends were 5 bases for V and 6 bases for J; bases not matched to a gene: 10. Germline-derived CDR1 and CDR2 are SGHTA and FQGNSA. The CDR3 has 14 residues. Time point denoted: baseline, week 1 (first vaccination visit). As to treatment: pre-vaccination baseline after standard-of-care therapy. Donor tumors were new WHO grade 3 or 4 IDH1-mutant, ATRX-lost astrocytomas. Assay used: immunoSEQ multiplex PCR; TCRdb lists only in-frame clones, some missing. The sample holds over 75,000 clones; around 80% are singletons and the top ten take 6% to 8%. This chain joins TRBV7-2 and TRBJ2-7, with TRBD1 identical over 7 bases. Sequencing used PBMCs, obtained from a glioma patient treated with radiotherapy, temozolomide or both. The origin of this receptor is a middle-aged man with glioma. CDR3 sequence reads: CASSPQGYGREQYF. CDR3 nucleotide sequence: TGTGCCAGCAGCCCACAGGGGTATGGGCGCGAGCAGTACTTC.